These 30 T cell receptor beta chains were sequenced from one sample in a study of Ad26.COV2.S vaccination and SARS-CoV-2 variants. The treatment: around 19 received Ad26.COV2.S at low or high dose, single or two shots; roughly five received placebo; per-sample allocation not given. The samples date from day 63 after the first vaccine or placebo injection. Sequencing used immunoSEQ multiplex PCR; TCRdb keeps in-frame clones, though not all of them. The table records about 250,000 clones, about 87% of them present only once. The source material was peripheral blood, sampled in a trial of Ad26.COV2.S vaccine versus placebo. The receptors stem from a person between 18 and 65 years old who received the Ad26.COV2.S COVID-19 vaccine or a placebo.

This clone was detected ten times or more. The genes are TRBV7-9 and TRBJ1-1; 12 bases align to TRBD1. The CDR3 runs 16 residues. V dropped 4 bases and J dropped 6; count of bases not matched to a gene: 9. CDR1 is SEHNR and CDR2 is FQNEAQ in the germline V gene (reference sequence). The chain's CDR3 is CASSSWDRGRRAEAFF. For the CDR3, the DNA is TGTGCCAGCAGCTCCTGGGACAGGGGGCGTAGGGCTGAAGCTTTCTTT.

In this sample, this clone turned up a few times. The chain uses TRBV7-2 and TRBJ2-1; D perhaps matches TRBD2 (6 bases). The CDR3 sequence is 17 residues long. Germline loops: CDR1 SGHTA, CDR2 FQGNSA. Trimming took off 4 bases at V and 0 bases at J, with 16 bases between the two ends. CDR3 residues: CASSSPGYGSSYNEQFF. CDR3 coding DNA: TGTGCCAGCAGCTCCCCCGGGTACGGGAGCTCCTACAATGAGCAGTTCTTC.

The chain uses TRBV30 and TRBJ1-1; TRBD1 is a possible D gene (5 bases). Germline CDR1 GTSNPN, CDR2 SVGIG (reference sequence). Trimming removed 5 bases from V and 4 bases from J, with 14 bases in between. This CDR3 has 13 amino acids. CDR3 nucleotides: TGTGCCTGGGCGGGGGGGATCAGCACTGAAGCTTTCTTT. Its translation is CAWAGGISTEAFF.

V and J are TRBV9 and TRBJ2-7, with 7 nucleotides matching TRBD2. The CDR3 length is 15 residues. Looked up from germline, CDR1 is SGDLS and CDR2 is YYNGEE. The V segment lost 4 bases and the J segment 0 bases; nucleotides outside the gene matches: 7. The CDR3 loop is CASSPTGGRSYEQYF. The CDR3 DNA reads TGTGCCAGCAGCCCCACGGGGGGACGCTCCTACGAGCAGTACTTC. Full variable domain (remainder filled in from reference TRBV9 and TRBJ2-7): DSGVTQTPKHLITATGQRVTLRCSPRSGDLSVYWYQQSLDQGLQFLIQYYNGEERAKGNILERFSAQQFPDLHSELNLSSLELGDSALYFCASSPTGGRSYEQYFGPGTRLTVT.

This clone was seen once. The chain recombines TRBV5-4 with TRBJ2-7; 9 bases are shared with TRBD1. V was pared by 0 bases and J by 6 bases, with 7 bases of the junction left unmatched. The V gene's germline CDR1 is SGHNT and CDR2 YYREEE (reference sequence). The CDR3 is 15 residues long. The CDR3 region has the DNA TGTGCCAGCAGCTTGGAACAGGGGGCAAGGGGCGAGCAGTACTTC. The encoded protein is CASSLEQGARGEQYF.

The chain joins TRBV5-1 to TRBJ2-1; 9 bases fit TRBD2. CDR1 is SGHRS and CDR2 is YFSETQ in the germline V gene. The J segment lost 3 bases and the V segment lost 4 bases, leaving 11 bases of the junction unmatched. This CDR3 has 17 amino acids. CDR3 DNA: TGCGCCAGCAGCAAACAAGCGGGAGGCCCCTACTACAATGAGCAGTTCTTC. Its translation is CASSKQAGGPYYNEQFF.

Comments on this clone: The same CDR3 can be traced to other DNA sequences in this sample. This chain connects TRBV19 to TRBJ1-2; a weak D match, TRBD1 (6 bases). Germline V lookup: CDR1 LNHDA, CDR2 SQIVND (reference sequence). CDR3 length equals 13 residues. Trimming removed 6 bases from V and 2 bases from J, with 10 bases in between. Here the CDR3 DNA reads TGTGCCAGTAGCTTCGACAGGAACTATGGCTACACCTTC. Its translation is CASSFDRNYGYTF.

The rearrangement links TRBV6-5 to TRBJ1-2, with 10 bases lining up with TRBD1. Germline assignment: CDR1 MNHEY and CDR2 SVGAGI. V trimming: 6 bases; J trimming: 0 bases; junction bases outside the gene matches: 1. The CDR3 has 14 residues. This CDR3 is CASRGTGANYGYTF. CDR3 bases: TGTGCCAGCAGAGGGACAGGGGCTAACTATGGCTACACCTTC.

This sequence joins TRBV7-9 and TRBJ1-1; TRBD1 aligns across 7 bases. Germline V CDR1 and CDR2: SEHNR, FQNEAQ (reference sequence). Losses at the gene ends were 3 bases for V and 3 bases for J; bases not matched to a gene: 1. The CDR3 spans 13 residues. The CDR3 nucleotides are TGTGCCAGCAGCTTCACAGGGGACACTGAAGCTTTCTTT. Protein sequence: CASSFTGDTEAFF.

This clone was counted once. V gene TRBV3-1 (or the pseudogene TRBV3-2) combines with J gene TRBJ1-2, with D possibly matching TRBD1 (5 bases). Trimming cost V 1 base and J 8 bases, with 11 bases left between them. CDR3 length: 13 residues. Germline V gene lookup returns CDR1 LGHDT and CDR2 YNNKEL (reference sequence). CDR3 coding DNA: TGTGCCAGCAGCCAAGCAGGGATAACAGGCTACACCTTC. This codes for CASSQAGITGYTF.

The rearrangement links TRBV2 to TRBJ2-2; 9 nucleotides line up with TRBD2. CDR3 length equals 15 residues. V dropped 3 bases and J dropped 2; count of bases not matched to a gene: 1. Germline lookup yields CDR1 SNHLY and CDR2 FYNNEI. The CDR3 is CASSDSGGNTGELFF. The CDR3 nucleotides read TGTGCCAGCAGTGATAGCGGGGGAAACACCGGGGAGCTGTTTTTT.

This chain joins TRBV7-9 and TRBJ1-1; D uncertain. Trimming removed 0 bases from V and 5 bases from J, with 10 bases in between. The germline gives CDR1 SEHNR, CDR2 FQNEAQ (reference sequence). The CDR3 is 14 residues long. The CDR3 DNA sequence: TGTGCCAGCAGCTTAGCCGGGATGGGGACTGAAGCTTTCTTT. It yields the protein CASSLAGMGTEAFF.

The rearrangement uses TRBV7-2 and TRBJ2-3; 7 bases are shared with TRBD2. Germline V lookup: CDR1 SGHTA, CDR2 FQGNSA. The CDR3 sequence is 14 residues long. J gave up 4 bases and V 5 bases, and 6 bases lay outside the gene matches. The CDR3 DNA is TGTGCCAGCAGCCCGGGGACTACCTCAGATACGCAGTATTTT. Its protein is CASSPGTTSDTQYF.

The V and J genes are TRBV7-6 and TRBJ2-5; 7 bases map to TRBD2. Germline V gene data show CDR1 as SGHVS and CDR2 as FNYEAQ. With V trimmed by 0 bases and J by 5 bases, 6 bases remained unmatched. The CDR3 length is 15 residues. The chain's CDR3 is CASSLAYEGGETQYF. In DNA, the CDR3 is TGTGCCAGCAGCTTAGCTTATGAGGGAGGGGAGACCCAGTACTTC.

The chain carries TRBV18 and TRBJ1-1; no firm D call. Trimming took 2 bases from V and 8 from J, leaving 18 bases between them. This CDR3 region has 15 residues. CDR1 KGHSH and CDR2 LQKENI come from the germline V gene. CDR3 region: CASSPSTVLVEEAFF. The CDR3 coding sequence is TGTGCCAGCTCACCATCGACCGTCCTAGTCGAAGAAGCTTTCTTT.

J is TRBJ2-5 and V is TRBV2; 9 bases are a match to TRBD2. Unmatched junction bases numbered 5, after V lost 4 bases and J lost 5 bases. The CDR3 sequence is 14 residues long. Germline V lookup: CDR1 SNHLY, CDR2 FYNNEI. Here the CDR3 reads CASSGGRVWETQYF. The CDR3 nucleotides are TGTGCCAGCAGTGGCGGGAGGGTCTGGGAGACCCAGTACTTC.

This chain joins TRBV7-6 and TRBJ2-1, with D possibly TRBD2 on 6 matching bases. V was cut by 5 bases and J by 7 bases, with 18 bases left in between. This CDR3 is built from 15 residues. Germline V CDR1 and CDR2: SGHVS, FNYEAQ. CDR3 protein: CASSTGLTETNEQFF. CDR3 DNA sequence: TGTGCCAGCAGCACGGGACTCACAGAAACTAATGAGCAGTTCTTC.

V and J are TRBV10-3 and TRBJ2-1, with D hard to call. This CDR3 has 15 residues. Germline V CDR1 and CDR2: ENHRY, SYGVKD. In DNA form, the CDR3 reads TGTGCATCCTCCCCCATGGCCGAAAGCAGCCTTGAGCAGTTCTTC. Amino acids: CASSPMAESSLEQFF.

The rearrangement links TRBV5-1 to TRBJ1-2; perhaps TRBD1 as D (6 bases). The V end lost 0 bases, the J end lost 6 bases, and 15 bases lay between the germline ends. The CDR3 loop spans 15 amino acids. Germline V CDR1 and CDR2: SGHRS, YFSETQ. In nucleotides, the CDR3 is TGCGCCAGCAGCTTGGCCCTAGGACAGTGGAATGGCTACACCTTC. This codes for CASSLALGQWNGYTF.

This clone has a handful of counts. This chain uses TRBV15 with TRBJ1-2, with D tentatively TRBD1 (6 bases). Per germline, CDR1 LNHNV and CDR2 YYDKDF (reference sequence). The CDR3 is made up of 15 amino acids. Trimming cost V 3 bases and J 4 bases, with 15 bases left between them. The CDR3 bases are TGTGCCACCAGCAGTGAACAGGGAATATCCTATGGCTACACCTTC. Translated, it gives CATSSEQGISYGYTF.

In regard to this clone: This same CDR3 is encoded by further DNA sequences in the sample. The rearrangement joins TRBV18 to TRBJ1-1; D gene uncertain. The germline V and J ends were trimmed by 1 base and 0 bases, with 12 bases remaining between them. Germline assignment: CDR1 KGHSH and CDR2 LQKENI. The CDR3 is 16 residues long. The CDR3 is CASSPQGALVNTEAFF. The CDR3 DNA reads TGTGCCAGCTCACCACAGGGAGCGCTGGTGAACACTGAAGCTTTCTTT.

The chain joins TRBV5-1 to TRBJ2-1; 7 bases line up with TRBD2. This CDR3 contains 15 residues. The J segment lost 7 bases and the V segment lost 4 bases, leaving 11 bases of the junction unmatched. Germline V gives CDR1 SGHRS, CDR2 YFSETQ. CDR3: CASSLLAALGNEQFF. CDR3 coding DNA: TGCGCCAGCAGCCTTCTAGCGGCCTTAGGGAATGAGCAGTTCTTC.

The V and J genes are TRBV7-2 and TRBJ2-3; 9 bases are shared with TRBD2. Germline CDR1 and CDR2: SGHTA and FQGNSA. V was clipped by 2 bases and J by 4 bases; unmatched bases: 1. There are 14 residues in the CDR3. CDR3 residues: CASSLIAGADTQYF. The CDR3 nucleotides are TGTGCCAGCAGCTTAATAGCGGGGGCAGATACGCAGTATTTT.

The rearrangement uses TRBV30 and TRBJ2-3, with D unresolved. The CDR3 loop spans 12 amino acids. Germline CDR1 is GTSNPN and CDR2 is SVGIG (reference sequence). The germline V and J ends were trimmed by 3 bases and 4 bases, with 8 bases remaining between them. Here the CDR3 DNA reads TGTGCCTGGAGGTTGGGCGCAGATACGCAGTATTTT. This translates into CAWRLGADTQYF.

The CDR3: CASSLLAGGRDEQFF. CDR3 nucleotide sequence: TGTGCCAGCAGCCTCTTAGCGGGGGGGCGTGATGAGCAGTTCTTC. The chain is built from TRBV7-6 and TRBJ2-1, with 11 bases that match TRBD2. Trimming removed 5 bases from V and 8 bases from J; junction bases left unmatched: 8. There are 15 residues in the CDR3. Germline CDR1 is SGHVS and CDR2 is FNYEAQ.

The CDR3 DNA is TGTGCCACCAATCCTGACAGGAGCTCTGGAAACACCATATATTTT. Its protein is CATNPDRSSGNTIYF. This chain links TRBV10-3 with TRBJ1-3; weak D call: TRBD1 (6 bases). Per germline, CDR1 ENHRY and CDR2 SYGVKD. V was pared by 10 bases and J by 0 bases, with 16 bases between. CDR3 size: 15 residues.

Concerning this clone itself: In the same sample, other DNA sequences code for this CDR3. V and J are TRBV6-5 and TRBJ2-7, with D tentatively TRBD1 (6 bases). Germline loops: CDR1 MNHEY, CDR2 SVGAGI. This CDR3 contains 14 residues. Trimming removed 2 bases at V and 2 bases at J, with 10 bases between. Here the CDR3 DNA reads TGTGCCAGCAGTTACGGGGGCGGTGCCTACGAGCAGTACTTC. Translation: CASSYGGGAYEQYF.

The CDR3 nucleotides are TGCAGCGATCGCGAGGACCTTAGTAGAGAAGCTTTCTTT. Translating gives CSDREDLSREAFF. This chain links TRBV29-1 with TRBJ1-1; the D is unclear. The CDR3 is 13 amino acids. Germline CDR1 and CDR2: SQVTM and ANQGSEA. Deletions cut 7 bases from V and 8 bases from J, with 20 bases between.

This clone showed up just once. This rearrangement joins TRBV7-9 to TRBJ1-5, with TRBD1 as a possible D gene (5 bases). This CDR3 has 13 residues. Germline values: CDR1 SEHNR, CDR2 FQNEAQ (reference sequence). V was trimmed by 4 bases and J by 4 bases, leaving 8 bases between them. This chain's CDR3 is CASSSEGNQPQHF. The DNA for the CDR3 is TGTGCCAGCAGCTCTGAGGGGAATCAGCCCCAGCATTTT.

The V gene is TRBV4-2, the J gene TRBJ1-1, with unresolved D. V gave up 1 base and J gave up 4 bases, with 10 bases separating them. CDR1 and CDR2 (germline): LGHNA, YNFKEQ. There are 14 residues in the CDR3. The CDR3 here is CASSQVDRRTEAFF. CDR3 DNA: TGTGCCAGCAGCCAAGTGGATAGGCGCACTGAAGCTTTCTTT.